This record concerns one T cell receptor beta chain sequence. Its antigen remains unidentified. Trimming removed 4 bases from V and 0 bases from J, with 7 bases in between. The CDR3 is made up of 15 amino acids. CDR1 and CDR2 (germline): LNHDA, SQIVND (reference sequence). These data originate in a study of shared clonotypes between healthy human individuals. Overall study context: A few men and a couple of women, aged 18 to 49, were donors. General observations from the study: Clonotypes that were shared across a handful of donors made up around 5% of naive CD4 clonotypes.

Some clones are missing from TCRdb's copy, which holds only in-frame ones; the method was immunoSEQ multiplex PCR. The data show 2.5 million or so clones, with over 85% seen just once and around 0.14% held by the top ten. Source material: naive CD4+ T cells sorted from blood. The subset here: CD45RA+ positively selected. This chain links TRBV19 with TRBJ1-6; no clear D. The sequence was obtained from a man aged 18 to 35 in good health. The CDR3, as DNA: TGTGCCAGTAGTAAGCAGAGCTCCTATAATTCACCCCTCCACTTT. Protein product: CASSKQSSYNSPLHF.